The 2 T cell receptor beta chains given below trace back to one sample, sequenced in a study of CD8+ T cells in alopecia areata. Extraction of RNA preceded its reverse transcription into cDNA, which served as the sequencing template. Only in-frame clones appear in the TCRdb table, and some are missing; sequencing was by immunoSEQ multiplex PCR. This repertoire shows about 130,000 clones, around three fifths found once; its top ten account for 6.4%. The sample in question was CD4+ T cells sorted from blood, obtained at week 0. These receptors were obtained from a human donor with alopecia areata.

The rearrangement joins TRBV10-3 to TRBJ1-2, with a weak D call TRBD1 (5 bases). This CDR3 is built from 14 residues. Trimming took 8 bases from V and 0 from J, leaving 13 bases between them. Germline-derived CDR1 and CDR2 are ENHRY and SYGVKD. The CDR3 region has the DNA TGTGCCATCGCTGGGACGGTAGCTAACTATGGCTACACCTTC. Encoded protein: CAIAGTVANYGYTF.

The chain recombines TRBV25-1 with TRBJ2-1; no firm D call. Between the trimmed V and J ends, which lost 6 bases and 3 bases, there was a span of 15 bases. The CDR3 sequence is 15 residues long. CDR1 MGHDK and CDR2 SYGVNS come from the germline V gene. The CDR3 DNA sequence: TGTGCCAGCAGCGGAGCAGGAACGTACTACAATGAGCAGTTCTTC. Encoded protein: CASSGAGTYYNEQFF.